The 30 T cell receptor beta chains in this list originate from one sample, sequenced in a study of shared clonotypes between healthy human individuals. The repertoire was sequenced with immunoSEQ multiplex PCR; TCRdb's copy has only in-frame clones and lacks some. The data hold some 490,000 clones, with about 72% observed a single time. Sequenced material: PBMCs. All receptors derive from a woman aged 40 to 50 in good health. Some clones in this sample may be carry-over from other donors' samples.

V usage is TRBV7-9 and J usage is TRBJ2-3, with D perhaps TRBD1 (5 bases). The CDR3 has 15 residues. The germline V gene has CDR1 SEHNR and CDR2 FQNEAQ (reference sequence). Trimming cost V 5 bases and J 3 bases, with 15 bases left between them. CDR3 protein: CASSPGHLRTDTQYF. The CDR3 region has the DNA TGTGCCAGCAGCCCTGGACACCTAAGGACAGATACGCAGTATTTT.

The rearrangement uses TRBV6-1 and TRBJ1-5; D is ambiguous. Germline V gives CDR1 MNHNS, CDR2 SASEGT. Deletions cut 3 bases from V and 5 bases from J, with 8 bases between. This CDR3 has 13 residues. The CDR3 DNA is TGTGCCAGCAGTGACAGGTGGGATCAGCCCCAGCATTTT. It specifies CASSDRWDQPQHF.

The chain carries TRBV18 and TRBJ1-4; D is perhaps TRBD1 (5 bases). Germline loops: CDR1 KGHSH, CDR2 LQKENI. This CDR3 is 17 amino acids long. V was pared by 6 bases and J by 2 bases, with 19 bases between. The CDR3 region has the DNA TGTGCCAGCTCCGGGACCAGTTCAGGGTGGACTAATGAAAAACTGTTTTTT. Its protein is CASSGTSSGWTNEKLFF.

The genes are TRBV7-3 and TRBJ2-2; D is undetermined. V lost 2 bases and J 8 bases, leaving 6 bases between the germline ends. The CDR3 has 12 amino acids. CDR1 is SGHTA, CDR2 FQGTGA, per germline. CDR3 sequence (DNA): TGTGCCAGCAGCTTAGTGAAGGGGGAGCTGTTTTTT. Its translation: CASSLVKGELFF.

The chain couples TRBV6-5 to TRBJ2-3; no definite D call. The CDR3 has 11 amino acids. Germline loops: CDR1 MNHEY, CDR2 SVGAGI. V was trimmed by 5 bases and J by 2 bases, leaving 2 bases between them. The CDR3 coding sequence is TGTGCCAGCAGTGACACAGATACGCAGTATTTT. This translates into CASSDTDTQYF.

The chain recombines TRBV5-5 with TRBJ1-4, with a weak D call TRBD1 (5 bases). The CDR3 runs to 16 residues. Deletions cut 4 bases from V and 1 base from J, with 14 bases between. From germline, CDR1 is SGHKS and CDR2 YYEKEE (reference sequence). The CDR3 DNA sequence: TGTGCCAGCAGCAAGGATGACAGAATAACTAATGAAAAACTGTTTTTT. Encoded protein: CASSKDDRITNEKLFF. The full variable domain, in which reference TRBV5-5 and TRBJ1-4 provide the parts outside the CDR3, is DAGVTQSPTHLIKTRGQQVTLRCSPISGHKSVSWYQQVLGQGPQFIFQYYEKEERGRGNFPDRFSARQFPNYSSELNVNALLLGDSALYLCASSKDDRITNEKLFFGSGTQLSVL.

The V and J genes are TRBV25-1 and TRBJ1-4; D gene unclear. Germline-derived CDR1 and CDR2 are MGHDK and SYGVNS. The V gene lost 4 bases and the J gene lost 7 bases, with 16 bases spanning the gap. The CDR3 has 15 amino acids. CDR3 nucleotide sequence: TGTGCCAGCAGTGTAGGTTCGGCGGTCCGTGAAAAACTGTTTTTT. This gives the protein CASSVGSAVREKLFF.

The V call is TRBV5-4, the J call TRBJ2-1, with D unresolved. The CDR3 is made up of 16 amino acids. V lost 0 bases and J 3 bases, leaving 13 bases between the germline ends. Germline V CDR1 and CDR2: SGHNT, YYREEE (reference sequence). This CDR3 is CASSLAEPQSYNEQFF. The CDR3 DNA reads TGTGCCAGCAGCTTGGCAGAGCCACAAAGCTACAATGAGCAGTTCTTC.

The V call is TRBV29-1, the J call TRBJ1-2; 9 bases agree with TRBD1. Per the germline V gene, CDR1 is SQVTM and CDR2 is ANQGSEA. The ends lost 4 bases at V and 5 bases at J; junction bases unmatched: 14. This CDR3 contains 16 residues. The CDR3: CSVALGQGQSVYGYTF. CDR3 DNA: TGCAGCGTTGCATTGGGACAGGGACAGTCAGTGTATGGCTACACCTTC.

This clone was recorded once. V is TRBV5-1 and J is TRBJ1-1, with D uncertain. The CDR3 has 14 residues. V dropped 4 bases and J dropped 5 bases, with 15 bases sitting between them. CDR1 is SGHRS and CDR2 is YFSETQ in the germline V gene. The CDR3 sequence: CASSLRFWGTEAFF. The CDR3 nucleotides read TGCGCCAGCAGCCTGAGGTTTTGGGGAACTGAAGCTTTCTTT.

The chain combines TRBV7-9 with TRBJ2-1, with TRBD2 as a possible D gene (5 bases). Germline V gene data show CDR1 as SEHNR and CDR2 as FQNEAQ (reference sequence). V was trimmed by 3 bases and J by 2 bases, leaving 8 bases between them. This CDR3 has 14 residues. The CDR3 coding sequence is TGTGCCAGCAGCTTCCCCGGGACCTACAATGAGCAGTTCTTC. Translated: CASSFPGTYNEQFF.

The chain has TRBV28 and TRBJ1-4; D gene unclear. Germline V lookup: CDR1 MDHEN, CDR2 SYDVKM. Deletions cut 6 bases from V and 0 bases from J, with 8 bases between. This CDR3 has 14 residues. CDR3 DNA sequence: TGTGCCAGCAGGACCTTTGCAACTAATGAAAAACTGTTTTTT. Amino acid sequence: CASRTFATNEKLFF.

The chain uses TRBV30 and TRBJ2-1, with TRBD2 matching over 9 bases. The CDR3 is 14 residues long. Germline V gives CDR1 GTSNPN, CDR2 SVGIG (reference sequence). Trimming cost V 3 bases and J 5 bases; bases outside gene matches: 5. The CDR3 DNA follows: TGTGCCTGGAGGAGACTAGCGGCCAACAATGAGCAGTTCTTC. Its translation: CAWRRLAANNEQFF.

The CDR3 nucleotides are TGTGCCAGCAGCTTAGCGGGAGGGCCCACTAGATACGAGCAGTACTTC. Translating gives CASSLAGGPTRYEQYF. The J gene is TRBJ2-5, the V gene TRBV7-6; 7 bases are a match to TRBD2. Judging by the DNA end, TRBJ2-7 fits better; the J call may be wrong. The germline V gene has CDR1 SGHVS and CDR2 FNYEAQ. This CDR3 has 16 residues.

The rearrangement joins TRBV20-1 to TRBJ2-7, with TRBD1 matching 7 bases. This CDR3 is built from 11 residues. Germline V gene data show CDR1 as DFQATT and CDR2 as SNEGSKA (reference sequence). The V segment lost 6 bases and the J segment 6 bases; nucleotides outside the gene matches: 5. CDR3 sequence reads: CSAEQGPEQYF. CDR3 bases: TGCAGTGCAGAACAGGGGCCCGAGCAGTACTTC.

V gene TRBV10-3 combines with J gene TRBJ2-1, with 9 positions matching TRBD2. V was pared by 8 bases and J by 3 bases, with 11 bases of the junction left unmatched. The CDR3 extends over 16 amino acids. Germline lookup yields CDR1 ENHRY and CDR2 SYGVKD. The CDR3 protein is CAIGRGETSGYNEQFF. The DNA for the CDR3 is TGTGCCATCGGAAGAGGGGAGACTAGCGGCTACAATGAGCAGTTCTTC.

The rearrangement joins TRBV30 to TRBJ1-2; D is ambiguous. The CDR3 sequence is 15 residues long. CDR1 and CDR2 (germline): GTSNPN, SVGIG (reference sequence). V lost 2 bases to trimming and J lost 2 bases, with 15 bases between them. The CDR3 sequence is CAWSPQDGENYGYTF. CDR3 DNA sequence: TGTGCCTGGAGTCCCCAGGACGGGGAAAACTATGGCTACACCTTC.

The rearrangement uses TRBV27 and TRBJ1-5; D call uncertain. Trimming took off 5 bases at V and 0 bases at J, with 5 bases between the two ends. The CDR3 contains 13 residues. The germline V gene encodes CDR1 MNHEY and CDR2 SMNVEV (reference sequence). This CDR3 is CASSRYSNQPQHF. Written as DNA, the CDR3 is TGTGCCAGCAGTCGGTATAGCAATCAGCCCCAGCATTTT.

The chain recombines TRBV7-2 with TRBJ1-4, with 10 bases that match TRBD1. Trimming cost V 4 bases and J 4 bases; bases outside gene matches: 3. Germline V lookup: CDR1 SGHTA, CDR2 FQGNSA. This CDR3 spans 15 amino acids. DNA for the CDR3: TGTGCCAGCAGCTCTAGGACAGGGGGTAATGAAAAACTGTTTTTT. Translated, it gives CASSSRTGGNEKLFF.

CDR3 DNA: TGTGCCAGCAGCTTATTCTCCGCAACTAATGAAAAACTGTTTTTT. Its protein product is CASSLFSATNEKLFF. The chain is built from TRBV7-2 and TRBJ1-4, with unresolved D. The V and J ends lost 2 bases and 0 bases respectively, with 7 bases between them. Germline V gene data show CDR1 as SGHTA and CDR2 as FQGNSA. The CDR3 runs to 15 residues.

This chain links TRBV4-1 with TRBJ1-4; D is ambiguous. V lost 6 bases and J 3 bases, leaving 11 bases between the germline ends. The CDR3 covers 14 residues. Germline V gives CDR1 MGHRA, CDR2 YSYEKL. The CDR3, as DNA: TGCGCCAGCAGTCGCGGGTCGGCTAATGAAAAACTGTTTTTT. This codes for CASSRGSANEKLFF.

The chain carries TRBV29-1 and TRBJ2-5, with unresolved D. The J call could be wrong; TRBJ2-7 is a better fit for the DNA end. The CDR3 is made up of 12 amino acids. CDR1 is SQVTM, CDR2 ANQGSEA, per germline. As DNA, the CDR3 is TGCAGCGTTGAAGTAGTTGTCGGCGAGCAGTACTTC. Protein sequence: CSVEVVVGEQYF.

CDR3 protein: CASSVRGLSYEQYF. DNA of the CDR3: TGTGCCAGCAGCGTCAGGGGACTTTCCTACGAGCAGTACTTC. The chain links TRBV9 to TRBJ2-7, with D perhaps TRBD1 or TRBD2 (6 bases each). Trimming removed 2 bases from V and 1 base from J, with 10 bases in between. From germline, CDR1 is SGDLS and CDR2 YYNGEE. This CDR3 comprises 14 residues.

This chain joins TRBV10-3 and TRBJ2-7; 7 nucleotides align to TRBD1. Germline CDR1 and CDR2: ENHRY and SYGVKD. Trimming cost V 6 bases and J 2 bases; bases outside gene matches: 7. This CDR3 comprises 14 residues. CDR3 in DNA: TGTGCCATCAGCCGCTCGGGACAGCCCTACGAGCAGTACTTC. The encoded protein is CAISRSGQPYEQYF.

The chain uses TRBV25-1 and TRBJ1-2; tentative D call: TRBD1 (6 bases). The CDR3 has 15 residues. The germline V gene encodes CDR1 MGHDK and CDR2 SYGVNS. Between the trimmed V and J ends, which lost 1 base and 4 bases, there was a span of 13 bases. CDR3 sequence reads: CASSESGARGYGYTF. The CDR3 DNA follows: TGTGCCAGCAGTGAATCGGGGGCTAGGGGCTATGGCTACACCTTC.

The chain employs TRBV28 and TRBJ1-2; 7 bases are a match to TRBD1. V trimming: 9 bases; J trimming: 3 bases; junction bases outside the gene matches: 4. The CDR3 consists of 12 residues. Germline V gene data show CDR1 as MDHEN and CDR2 as SYDVKM. CDR3: CASSGQDYGYTF. CDR3 DNA: TGTGCCAGTAGTGGACAGGACTATGGCTACACCTTC.

The chain recombines TRBV6-4 with TRBJ2-2; D is perhaps TRBD1 (6 bases). With 2 bases removed from V and 3 bases from J, the gap between germline ends came to 10 bases. Germline CDR1 MRHNA, CDR2 SNTAGT. The CDR3 extends over 15 amino acids. CDR3 region: CASSDAAGDTGELFF. The CDR3 bases are TGTGCCAGCAGTGACGCAGCAGGGGACACCGGGGAGCTGTTTTTT.

The chain links TRBV5-1 to TRBJ2-1; D could derive from TRBD1 or TRBD2 (5 bases each). The germline V and J ends were trimmed by 4 bases and 2 bases, with 16 bases remaining between them. The germline CDR1 and CDR2 sequences are SGHRS and YFSETQ. The CDR3 length is 16 residues. The CDR3 is CASSTDGTGTYNEQFF. CDR3 in DNA: TGCGCCAGCAGCACAGATGGGACGGGAACCTACAATGAGCAGTTCTTC.

The chain carries TRBV11-2 and TRBJ2-7; D is ambiguous. Germline V lookup: CDR1 SGHAT, CDR2 FQNNGV. CDR3 length equals 10 residues. V was clipped by 8 bases and J by 4 bases, with 6 bases between them. The CDR3 DNA is TGTGCCAGCGGTTCTTACGAGCAGTACTTC. Translation gives CASGSYEQYF.

A word on this clone: An end of the junction differs from the germline gene, which may be a read error. V is TRBV5-6 and J is TRBJ1-2; 8 bases align to TRBD1. CDR3 size: 14 residues. Germline CDR1 and CDR2: SGHDT and YYEEEE. CDR3 region: CASRLGRGPYGYTF. Here the CDR3 DNA reads TGTGCCAGCAGATTGGGCAGGGGGCCATATGGCTACACCTTC.